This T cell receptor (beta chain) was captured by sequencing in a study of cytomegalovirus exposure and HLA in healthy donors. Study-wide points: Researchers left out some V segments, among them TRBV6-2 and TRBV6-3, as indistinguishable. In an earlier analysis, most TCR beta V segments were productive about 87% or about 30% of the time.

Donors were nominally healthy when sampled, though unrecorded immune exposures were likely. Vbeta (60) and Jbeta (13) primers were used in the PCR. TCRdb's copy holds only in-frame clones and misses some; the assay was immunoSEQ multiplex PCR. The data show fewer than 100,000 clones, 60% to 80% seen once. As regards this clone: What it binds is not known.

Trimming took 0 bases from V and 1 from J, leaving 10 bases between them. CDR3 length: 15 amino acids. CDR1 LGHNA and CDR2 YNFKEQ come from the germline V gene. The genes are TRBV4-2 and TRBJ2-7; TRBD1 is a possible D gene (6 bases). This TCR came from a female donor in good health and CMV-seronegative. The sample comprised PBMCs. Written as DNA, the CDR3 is TGTGCCAGCAGCCAAGATCTAGGACAGTCCTACGAGCAGTACTTC. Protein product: CASSQDLGQSYEQYF.